Following are 11 T cell receptor beta chains from one sample sequenced in a study of blood T cell repertoires in COVID-19. The assay was immunoSEQ multiplex PCR, and TCRdb's table has in-frame clones only and misses some. The table records about 36,000 clones, 85% of them present only once. Sequencing was done on a sample of peripheral blood. Receptor source: a man between 50 and 59 years old with active COVID-19.

V is TRBV7-2 and J is TRBJ2-2; D unclear. This CDR3 contains 15 residues. Germline CDR1 is SGHTA and CDR2 is FQGNSA. V lost 1 base and J 3 bases, leaving 9 bases between the germline ends. The CDR3 here is CASSLGTGYTGELFF. CDR3 bases: TGTGCCAGCAGCTTAGGCACTGGTTACACCGGGGAGCTGTTTTTT.

Only a few counts were recorded for this clone. This sequence joins TRBV6-5 and TRBJ2-3, with 8 bases aligning to TRBD2. The CDR3 sequence is 16 residues long. CDR1 and CDR2 (germline): MNHEY, SVGAGI. Trimming removed 4 bases from V and 4 bases from J; junction bases left unmatched: 10. Here the CDR3 reads CASSSSTSVSSDTQYF. The CDR3 nucleotides read TGTGCCAGCAGTTCATCGACTAGCGTCAGTTCAGATACGCAGTATTTT.

The chain recombines TRBV6-5 with TRBJ1-6; D is unresolved. The CDR3 spans 15 residues. Trimming stripped 2 bases from V and 8 bases from J, with 13 bases between. The germline CDR1 and CDR2 sequences are MNHEY and SVGAGI. The CDR3 region is CASSYEVGSHSPLHF. In nucleotides, the CDR3 is TGTGCCAGCAGTTACGAGGTGGGGAGTCATTCACCCCTCCACTTT.

V usage is TRBV12-3 or TRBV12-4 and J usage is TRBJ2-7; D might be TRBD2 (5 bases). The CDR3 length is 13 residues. V shed 6 bases and J shed 6 bases, with 15 bases lying between them. The CDR3 coding sequence is TGTGCCAGCAGGCTCCAGCGGCTCGGCGAGCAGTACTTC. This codes for CASRLQRLGEQYF.

The V gene is TRBV7-9, the J gene TRBJ1-2; D remains unclear. This CDR3 spans 13 amino acids. V shed 1 base and J shed 2 bases, with 5 bases lying between them. Looked up from germline, CDR1 is SEHNR and CDR2 is FQNEAQ (reference sequence). The CDR3 nucleotides are TGTGCCAGCAGCTTAGTGCAGAACTATGGCTACACCTTC. Its translation is CASSLVQNYGYTF.

This sequence joins TRBV27 and TRBJ2-7; 7 positions match TRBD1. After removal of 2 bases from V and 2 bases from J, the junction contained 6 bases not matched to a gene. The germline V gene encodes CDR1 MNHEY and CDR2 SMNVEV (reference sequence). This CDR3 has 15 amino acids. The CDR3 protein is CASSLVDRWTYEQYF. The CDR3 nucleotides read TGTGCCAGCAGTTTAGTGGACAGGTGGACCTACGAGCAGTACTTC.

In DNA, the CDR3 is TGTGCCTCACAGGGTCGCGGTAATGAAAAACTGTTTTTT. Amino acids: CASQGRGNEKLFF. V gene TRBV10-3 combines with J gene TRBJ1-4, with D possibly matching TRBD1 (6 bases). The germline V and J ends were trimmed by 11 bases and 4 bases, with 14 bases remaining between them. This CDR3 has 13 residues. The germline gives CDR1 ENHRY, CDR2 SYGVKD.

The chain joins TRBV6-2 or TRBV6-3 to TRBJ2-1, with D perhaps matching TRBD2 (5 bases). Germline V gene sequence: CDR1 MNHEY, CDR2 SVGEGT. Trimming left V 2 bases short and J 5 bases short, with 7 bases between. There are 13 residues in the CDR3. The DNA of the CDR3 is TGTGCCAGCAGTTACCCGGGGAACAATGAGCAGTTCTTC. Translation gives CASSYPGNNEQFF.

The gene calls are TRBV5-4 and TRBJ2-7; D gene uncertain. In germline, CDR1 is SGHNT, CDR2 YYREEE (reference sequence). CDR3 size: 13 residues. The V gene lost 0 bases and the J gene lost 6 bases, with 10 bases spanning the gap. CDR3 loop: CASSLDRFTEQYF. The CDR3, as DNA: TGTGCCAGCAGCTTGGACAGATTTACCGAGCAGTACTTC.

The chain recombines TRBV28 with TRBJ2-7; 8 nucleotides line up with TRBD2. Germline trimming cut 3 bases from V and 2 bases from J; bases unmatched to any gene: 3. Germline assignment: CDR1 MDHEN and CDR2 SYDVKM. CDR3 length: 14 amino acids. This chain's CDR3 is CASSFSGGAYEQYF. The CDR3 DNA is TGTGCCAGCAGTTTCAGCGGGGGCGCCTACGAGCAGTACTTC.

This clone was detected only a few times. V gene TRBV6-1 combines with J gene TRBJ1-6, with 7 bases aligning to TRBD1. Per the germline V gene, CDR1 is MNHNS and CDR2 is SASEGT. This CDR3 comprises 16 residues. J gave up 1 base and V 2 bases, and 2 bases lay outside the gene matches. This CDR3 reads CASSETGESYNSPLHF. CDR3 nucleotides: TGTGCCAGCAGTGAAACAGGGGAATCCTATAATTCACCCCTCCACTTT.